This paragraph reports one T cell receptor (beta chain). Profiling relied on immunoSEQ multiplex PCR, and the TCRdb table lists in-frame clones only, not all of them. The sample records approximately 310,000 clones, around 87% being singletons. This sample stems from a study of blood T cell repertoires in COVID-19. Germline CDR1 and CDR2: SGHRS and YFSETQ. V dropped 5 bases and J dropped 2 bases, with 14 bases sitting between them. This CDR3 comprises 14 residues. This TCR derives from a woman between 50 and 59 years old who had recovered from COVID-19. Sequences were obtained from peripheral blood. The J gene is TRBJ2-7, the V gene TRBV5-1, with a tentative D call TRBD1 (6 bases). The CDR3 sequence: CASSSGTHPYEQYF. CDR3 DNA: TGCGCCAGCAGTTCCGGGACACATCCCTACGAGCAGTACTTC.